Listed below are T cell receptor beta chains from one sample, sequenced in a study of blood T cell repertoires in COVID-19. Only in-frame clones appear in the TCRdb table, and some are missing; sequencing was by immunoSEQ multiplex PCR. The sample holds some 140,000 clones, less than 90% seen once. Sequencing was performed on PBMCs or T cells enriched from blood (not recorded which). These receptors were collected from a man aged 35 to 55 with acute COVID-19. The CDR3 runs from the conserved cysteine through the conserved F or W. A D gene is named only where the DNA matches it firmly.

d_call	j_call	v_call	cdr3_aa
TRBD2	TRBJ2-3	TRBV30	CAWGTSGSTDTQYF
-	TRBJ2-1	TRBV7-9	CASTGSGFSYNEQFF
TRBD2	TRBJ2-1	TRBV18	CASSQSGSKNNEQFF
TRBD1	TRBJ2-6	TRBV14	CASSHGQGRPGANVLTF
TRBD1	TRBJ1-2	TRBV28	CASSSGTGQSYYGYTF
-	TRBJ1-2	TRBV7-9	CASSGVGGYTF
TRBD2	TRBJ2-1	TRBV5-1	CASSSSGALYNEQFF
-	TRBJ1-5	TRBV19	CASSIWAYQPQHF
-	TRBJ1-2	TRBV6-1	CASSEVGEVGYTF
-	TRBJ2-2	TRBV5-1	CASSLAGGVGTGELFF
TRBD1	TRBJ1-2	TRBV6-1	CASSERETGSHGYTF
TRBD1	TRBJ1-1	TRBV19	CASNPGGTEAFF
TRBD1	TRBJ2-5	TRBV6-6	CASSSRDRPAETQYF
-	TRBJ1-4	TRBV21-1	CASRNGSFRQGGGGNEKLFF
TRBD1	TRBJ1-4	TRBV18	CASSWDRGVEEKLFF
-	TRBJ1-3	TRBV6-1	CASSESGTRNTIYF
-	TRBJ2-7	TRBV7-2	CASRYTGFYSYEQYF
-	TRBJ1-1	TRBV28	CASSLPVGVMNTEAFF
TRBD2	TRBJ2-3	TRBV7-2	CASSLTSGSSDTQYF
-	TRBJ2-4	TRBV6-5	CASSYDSSRNIQYF
-	TRBJ1-2	TRBV4-3	CASSQDAGASYTF
TRBD1	TRBJ1-2	TRBV5-4	CASSPGGQDIYGYTF
TRBD2	TRBJ2-2	TRBV9	CASSEGLAGNTGELFF
-	TRBJ1-5	TRBV12-3/TRBV12-4	CASSLEESQPQHF
-	TRBJ1-2	TRBV27	CASSAAGGLLNYGYTF
TRBD2	TRBJ2-7	TRBV10-1	CASSGKSGSSYEQYF
TRBD2	TRBJ2-1	TRBV30	CAWSKGLDPNEQFF
TRBD1	TRBJ2-7	TRBV12-3/TRBV12-4	CASSFGAGGEQYF
-	TRBJ1-1	TRBV6-2/TRBV6-3	CASSYSPGGATEAFF
TRBD2	TRBJ2-5	TRBV28	CASSSQLAGGQETQYF
-	TRBJ2-7	TRBV27	CASSSDREGLYEQYF
-	TRBJ1-1	TRBV27	CASSLGDTNTEAFF
TRBD2	TRBJ2-1	TRBV11-3	CASSLTSGYNYNEQFF
-	TRBJ2-5	TRBV7-7	CASSPRGGGQETQYF
TRBD2	TRBJ2-2	TRBV9	CASRSAAGGQNTGELFF
-	TRBJ2-7	TRBV12-3/TRBV12-4	CASRLGSSYEQYF
-	TRBJ2-5	TRBV30	CAWRGGAEQETQYF
-	TRBJ1-2	TRBV29-1	CSVGDGGIYGYTF
-	TRBJ2-2	TRBV7-2	CASSLGRRGELFF
-	TRBJ1-5	TRBV19	CASQRRTEDQPQHF
-	TRBJ2-7	TRBV12-3/TRBV12-4	CASSKRQDGEQYF
-	TRBJ2-1	TRBV9	CASSAVPGGFLSSYNEQFF
-	TRBJ2-7	TRBV2	CASRGLSSYEQYF
TRBD1	TRBJ2-7	TRBV5-1	CASSLGGQGVHEQYF
-	TRBJ1-3	TRBV3-1/TRBV3-2	CASSQDWQGPGNTIYF
-	TRBJ1-2	TRBV7-2	CASSSGVYGYTF
-	TRBJ2-3	TRBV29-1	CSVVGGASGTSTDTQYF
TRBD2	TRBJ2-3	TRBV4-2	CASSRGLAGGTYSTDTQYF
-	TRBJ2-5	TRBV19	CASSNQETQYF
-	TRBJ1-5	TRBV4-3	CASSQDWPGVSGNQPQHF
-	TRBJ1-2	TRBV19	CASRQKVRDYGYTF
TRBD2	TRBJ2-7	TRBV7-9	CASSAGGADEQYF
-	TRBJ2-2	TRBV27	CASSLSVQGTGELFF
-	TRBJ1-5	TRBV4-1	CASSHPGSNQPQHF
TRBD1	TRBJ1-5	TRBV19	CASSFSRYSPGFIGTGSGQPQHF
TRBD2	TRBJ2-2	TRBV7-6	CASRTPGTSDTGELFF
TRBD2	TRBJ2-1	TRBV28	CASSSPRTRRGEQFF
-	TRBJ1-6	TRBV5-1	CASSLGAGANSPLHF
-	TRBJ2-2	TRBV19	CASSIDWGPRWDTGELFF